These T cell receptor beta chains were read from a single sample in a study of shared clonotypes between healthy human individuals. Profiled with immunoSEQ multiplex PCR; TCRdb holds only in-frame clones, not every one. The table has a few million clones, under 95% seen once. Sequenced: naive CD4+ T cells from PBMCs. Receptors originate from a young man in good health. Some clones in this sample may be carry-over from other donors' samples. CDR3s include the opening cysteine and the closing phenylalanine or tryptophan. A D gene is named only where the DNA matches it firmly. For some rows the clone size is stated as once, few or many, or as a class when expanded; others skip it.

>TRBV7-2|TRBJ1-2|TRBD1|.
TGTGCCAGCAGCTTCGGGACAGGGGGCGAGGGGTATGGCTACACCTTC
CASSFGTGGEGYGYTF
>TRBV2|TRBJ1-5|.|few
TGTGCCAGCACTCGGGGGATGGGTAGCAATCAGCCCCAGCATTTT
CASTRGMGSNQPQHF
>TRBV5-1|TRBJ1-4|.|once
TGCGCCAGCAGCTTGGTTGGGGTACCGGGGAATAATGAAAAACTGTTTTTT
CASSLVGVPGNNEKLFF
>TRBV10-3|TRBJ2-6|TRBD2|.
TGTGCCATCAGTGTACGGTATGAGGGAGGGAGTCGGGCCAACGTCCTGACTTTC
CAISVRYEGGSRANVLTF
>TRBV2|TRBJ2-2|.|.
TGTGCCAGCACCCTACAGAACACCGGGGAGCTGTTTTTT
CASTLQNTGELFF
>TRBV19|TRBJ2-1|TRBD2|.
TGTGCCAGTAGTTCTACCGGGACTAGCGGGAGATGGGAGCAGTTCTTC
CASSSTGTSGRWEQFF
>TRBV27|TRBJ2-7|TRBD1|.
TGTGCCAGCAGTCCCCGTGTTTGGGACAGGGGCTACGAGCAGTACTTC
CASSPRVWDRGYEQYF
>TRBV28|TRBJ1-5|.|.
TGTGCCAGCGGCCGGAGGAGGGGCATCGAGCCCCAGCATTTT
CASGRRRGIEPQHF
>TRBV5-1|TRBJ2-2|.|.
TGCGCCAGCAGCCTCCGGACCTCTATGGGCGGGGAGCTGTTTTTT
CASSLRTSMGGELFF
>TRBV28|TRBJ2-7|.|.
TGTGCCAGCAACGGACATCCCTCCTACGAGCAGTACTTC
CASNGHPSYEQYF
>TRBV7-9|TRBJ2-7|.|.
TGTGCCAGCAGCTTCCTCTGGTCCTACGAGCAGTACTTC
CASSFLWSYEQYF
>TRBV28|TRBJ2-2|TRBD2|.
TGTGCCAGCAAGGGCGGGAGTAGCACCGGGGAGCTGTTTTTT
CASKGGSSTGELFF
>TRBV7-6|TRBJ2-7|.|.
TGTGCCAGCAGCCCCGAATCCAGGGTAAAGGGGCAGTACTTC
CASSPESRVKGQYF
>TRBV7-9|TRBJ2-7|.|.
TGTGCCAGCAGCTTAACGGGGTCACAGTACTTC
CASSLTGSQYF
>TRBV10-3|TRBJ1-3|.|once
TGTGCCATGGGGCCCCTTCCTGGAAACACCATATATTTT
CAMGPLPGNTIYF
>TRBV25-1|TRBJ1-1|.|once
TGTGCCAGCAGTGATTCCCTCGGGGGGACCACTGAAGCTTTCTTT
CASSDSLGGTTEAFF
>TRBV5-1|TRBJ2-1|.|.
TGCGCCAGCAGGTCCAGCCCCGGGTCCTACAATGAGCAGTTCTTC
CASRSSPGSYNEQFF
>TRBV10-1|TRBJ2-1|TRBD2|.
TGCGCCAGCCTGGGACTAGCGGGTCCGGGTGAGCAGTTCTTC
CASLGLAGPGEQFF
>TRBV7-6|TRBJ2-7|.|.
TGTGCCAGCAGCATCAACTCCCTCCCTAGCGAGCAGTACTTC
CASSINSLPSEQYF
>TRBV7-4|TRBJ1-2|.|.
TGTGCCAGCAGCCCTGAGGGGGGGACGGGTGGCTACACCTTC
CASSPEGGTGGYTF
>TRBV2|TRBJ2-3|.|.
TGTGCCAGTATTGAGCTTGGGGCCGGCGATACGCAGTATTTT
CASIELGAGDTQYF
>TRBV5-4|TRBJ2-1|TRBD2|.
TGTGCCAGCAGCTTTCTAGCGGGAGGGGTCTACAATGAGCAGTTCTTC
CASSFLAGGVYNEQFF
>TRBV9|TRBJ2-5|TRBD1|.
TGTGCCAGCAGCGTAGACAGGGGGAGTCCCGAGACCCAGTACTTC
CASSVDRGSPETQYF
>TRBV7-9|TRBJ2-7|TRBD1|.
TGTGCCAGCATTCTACAGGGGAGCTCCTACGAGCAGTACTTC
CASILQGSSYEQYF
>TRBV5-1|TRBJ2-7|TRBD2|.
TGCGCCAGCAGCAGGGCCGGGGGGGCCACCTACGAGCAGTACTTC
CASSRAGGATYEQYF
>TRBV15|TRBJ1-5|.|.
TGTGCCACCAGCAGAGATAAGGATACCCTTGGGAGCAATCAGCCCCAGCATTTT
CATSRDKDTLGSNQPQHF
>TRBV14|TRBJ2-1|.|.
TGTGCCAGCAGCCAAGAATACCGGAACTACAATGAGCAGTTCTTC
CASSQEYRNYNEQFF
>TRBV14|TRBJ2-7|TRBD2|.
TGTGCCAGCAGCCATCTTTGGCGGGGGAACTACGAGCAGTACTTC
CASSHLWRGNYEQYF
>TRBV7-8|TRBJ2-1|.|.
TGTGCCAGCAGCGCAATTGCAGGGGCCTCGAGCTACAATGAGCAGTTCTTC
CASSAIAGASSYNEQFF
>TRBV27|TRBJ2-5|.|.
TGTGCCAGCAGTTGGGCCCAAGAGACCCAGTACTTC
CASSWAQETQYF